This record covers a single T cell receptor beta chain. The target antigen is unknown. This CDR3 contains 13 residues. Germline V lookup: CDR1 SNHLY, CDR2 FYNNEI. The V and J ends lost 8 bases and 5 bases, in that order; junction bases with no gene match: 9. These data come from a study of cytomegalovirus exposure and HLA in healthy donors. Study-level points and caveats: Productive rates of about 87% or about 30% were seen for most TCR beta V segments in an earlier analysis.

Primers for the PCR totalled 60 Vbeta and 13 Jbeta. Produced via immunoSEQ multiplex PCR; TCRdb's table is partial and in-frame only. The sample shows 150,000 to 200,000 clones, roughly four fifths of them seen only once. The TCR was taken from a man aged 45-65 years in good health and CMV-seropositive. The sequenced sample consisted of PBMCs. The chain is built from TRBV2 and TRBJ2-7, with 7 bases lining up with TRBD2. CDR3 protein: CASVDGGIDEQYF. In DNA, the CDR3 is TGTGCCAGCGTTGACGGGGGGATCGACGAGCAGTACTTC.